These T cell receptor beta chains were read from a single sample in a study of T cell responses to AZD1222 COVID-19 vaccine. Libraries were prepared by immunoSEQ multiplex PCR; TCRdb keeps only in-frame clonotypes and omits some of them. The data hold 150,000 to 200,000 clones, with roughly 91% observed a single time. Here the sequenced sample was peripheral blood, taken 28 days after the second AZD1222 dose. These receptors were collected from an adult who received the AZD1222 COVID-19 vaccine. Both conserved end residues are part of each CDR3. The order of the fields is V gene, D gene, J gene, clone size, CDR3 DNA, CDR3 protein. A D gene is named only where the DNA matches it firmly. Where a row states a size, it is once, few, many or the class of an expanded clone; other rows omit it.

>TRBV7-8|NA|TRBJ2-1|NA
TGTGCCAGCAGCTTCCGATGGCAGGGGTCCAACAATGAGCAGTTCTTC
CASSFRWQGSNNEQFF
>TRBV7-6|TRBD1|TRBJ2-2|NA
TGTGCCAGCAGGCAGGGACAGGGGTACACCGGGGAGCTGTTTTTT
CASRQGQGYTGELFF
>TRBV29-1|TRBD1|TRBJ2-1|once
TGCAGCGCACAACGGGACAGGGGAGGGGGTGAGCAGTTCTTC
CSAQRDRGGGEQFF
>TRBV2|NA|TRBJ1-4|NA
TGTGCCACCCGATTGACAGACACAACTAATGAAAAACTGTTTTTT
CATRLTDTTNEKLFF
>TRBV3-1/TRBV3-2|TRBD1|TRBJ2-5|NA
TGTGCCAGCAGCCAAGACAGGGACAGGGGGCAAGAGACCCAGTACTTC
CASSQDRDRGQETQYF
>TRBV27|NA|TRBJ1-1|NA
TGTGCCAGCAGTAAAAGGGGGGGAACGAACACTGAAGCTTTCTTT
CASSKRGGTNTEAFF
>TRBV21-1|NA|TRBJ1-4|NA
TGTGCCAGCAGCAAAAACAGGGTTGCAACTAATGAAAAACTGTTTTTT
CASSKNRVATNEKLFF
>TRBV2|TRBD2|TRBJ2-7|NA
TGTGCCAGCAGGCTCCTAGCGGGAAAATACGAGCAGTACTTC
CASRLLAGKYEQYF
>TRBV20-1|TRBD2|TRBJ2-3|NA
TGCAGTGCTAGTCATCCGGGAGGGGCGGGAGATACGCAGTATTTT
CSASHPGGAGDTQYF
>TRBV2|TRBD1|TRBJ1-1|NA
TGTGCCAGCAGTCTTAGACAGGGAGCTTTCTTT
CASSLRQGAFF
>TRBV12-3/TRBV12-4|TRBD1|TRBJ1-5|NA
TGTGCCAGCAGTATCGGACAGGGGGGGACCCAGCATTTT
CASSIGQGGTQHF
>TRBV18|NA|TRBJ1-3|NA
TGTGCCAGCTCACCACGGGACAATTTCGCTCTGGAAGACACCATATATTTT
CASSPRDNFALEDTIYF
>TRBV30|TRBD1|TRBJ1-3|NA
TGTGCCTGGAGTTCTGGGGACAGGGCTCGGTCTGGAAACACCATATATTTT
CAWSSGDRARSGNTIYF
>TRBV28|TRBD1|TRBJ1-2|NA
TGTGCCAGCAGGGGGACAGGTGATTCCTATGGCTACACCTTC
CASRGTGDSYGYTF
>TRBV3-1/TRBV3-2|NA|TRBJ2-6|NA
TGTGCCAGCAGCCTAAAGCAGGGGCCGTTTGGGGCCAACGTCCTGACTTTC
CASSLKQGPFGANVLTF
>TRBV18|TRBD1|TRBJ1-1|NA
TGTGCCAGCTCACCCCGGGGGACAGGGGATTCGAACACTGAAGCTTTCTTT
CASSPRGTGDSNTEAFF
>TRBV19|NA|TRBJ1-1|NA
TGTGCCAGTAGTCCCACGGCCCGGGATTTCGGCACTGAAGCTTTCTTT
CASSPTARDFGTEAFF
>TRBV7-9|NA|TRBJ1-2|NA
TGTGCCAGCAGCTTGGGGACGGCGGGCCGTGGCTACACCTTC
CASSLGTAGRGYTF
>TRBV7-9|NA|TRBJ2-1|few
TGTGCCAGCAGCCGGACAGACAATGAGCAGTTCTTC
CASSRTDNEQFF
>TRBV9|TRBD2|TRBJ2-7|NA
TGTGCCAGCAGCGCTCGTAGCGGGAAGGGTGGGGAGCAGTACTTC
CASSARSGKGGEQYF
>TRBV29-1|NA|TRBJ2-3|NA
TGCAGCCCTCTGGTGGTGCGGCCGCCTAGCGCAGATACGCAGTATTTT
CSPLVVRPPSADTQYF
>TRBV4-1|TRBD2|TRBJ2-7|NA
TGCGCCAGCAGCCCCGGACTAGCGGGGAACTCCTACGAGCAGTACTTC
CASSPGLAGNSYEQYF
>TRBV6-2/TRBV6-3|NA|TRBJ1-2|NA
TGTGCCAGCAGTTATACGACAGATGGCTACACCTTC
CASSYTTDGYTF
>TRBV6-4|NA|TRBJ1-2|NA
TGTGCCAGCAGTGCGGGACAAGTCTATGGCTACACCTTC
CASSAGQVYGYTF
>TRBV19|TRBD1|TRBJ2-7|NA
TGTGCCAGTAGTCCCAACGGACAGGGCCACGAGCAGTACTTC
CASSPNGQGHEQYF
>TRBV11-1|TRBD1|TRBJ1-2|NA
TGTGCCAGCAGCCGCGGACAGGGGGCAAATGGCTACACCTTC
CASSRGQGANGYTF
>TRBV6-5|NA|TRBJ1-4|NA
TGTGCCAGCAGTTCTCAGGGGTATGGGGAAAAACTGTTTTTT
CASSSQGYGEKLFF
>TRBV9|NA|TRBJ2-7|NA
TGTGCCAGCAGCCAAGGCGGTAACCAGCAGTACTTC
CASSQGGNQQYF
>TRBV7-9|NA|TRBJ2-3|NA
TGTGCCAGCAGCACGGACAATACCGGATTTCCAGATACGCAGTATTTT
CASSTDNTGFPDTQYF
>TRBV3-1/TRBV3-2|TRBD1|TRBJ1-3|NA
TGTGCCAGCAACGCAGGGGGCTCTGGAAACACCATATATTTT
CASNAGGSGNTIYF
>TRBV28|NA|TRBJ1-6|NA
TGTGCCAGCAGTTCCCGACAGTCAGATTCACCCCTCCACTTT
CASSSRQSDSPLHF
>TRBV6-5|TRBD2|TRBJ2-7|NA
TGTGCCAGCAGTCTAGCGGGGGTGGCGTCCGAGCAGTACTTC
CASSLAGVASEQYF
>TRBV7-8|TRBD1|TRBJ1-1|NA
TGTGCCAGCAGCCCCAGGACAGGCACCGAAGCTTTCTTT
CASSPRTGTEAFF
>TRBV3-1/TRBV3-2|TRBD2|TRBJ2-4|NA
TGTGCCAGCAGCCAAGTCGGGGCGGGAGAGGCCAAAAACATTCAGTACTTC
CASSQVGAGEAKNIQYF
>TRBV28|NA|TRBJ2-2|once
TGTGCCAGTAAAGGAGCGGGGAACACCGGGGAGCTGTTTTTT
CASKGAGNTGELFF
>TRBV28|NA|TRBJ1-2|NA
TGTGCCAGCAGCAACCCCGGGACGAATTATGGCTACACCTTC
CASSNPGTNYGYTF
>TRBV12-3/TRBV12-4|NA|TRBJ2-7|NA
TGTGCCAGCAGTTTTATGGGCGAGCAGTACTTC
CASSFMGEQYF
>TRBV18|NA|TRBJ1-4|NA
TGTGCCAGCTCACCGAGGGAAGCAACTAATGAAAAACTGTTTTTT
CASSPREATNEKLFF
>TRBV12-1|NA|TRBJ2-7|NA
TGTGCCAGCAGTCAGGGGTACGAGCAGTACTTC
CASSQGYEQYF
>TRBV24-1|NA|TRBJ2-3|NA
TGTGCCACCAGTGATGTGGCAGGGCCTACAGATACGCAGTATTTT
CATSDVAGPTDTQYF
>TRBV7-2|TRBD2|TRBJ2-3|once
TGTGCCAGCAGCTTAGGCTTTCTAGCGGGAAGGGATACGCAGTATTTT
CASSLGFLAGRDTQYF
>TRBV5-1|NA|TRBJ2-1|NA
TGCGCCAGCAGCTTGGAACAGGGTCATTACAATGAGCAGTTCTTC
CASSLEQGHYNEQFF
>TRBV5-1|NA|TRBJ1-1|NA
TGCGCCAGCAGCCCAGGAATGAACACTGAAGCTTTCTTT
CASSPGMNTEAFF
>TRBV6-2/TRBV6-3|TRBD1|TRBJ1-6|NA
TGTGCCAGCAGCCCACGGCAGGACAGGAATTCACCCCTCCACTTT
CASSPRQDRNSPLHF